The rows below give T cell receptor beta chains drawn from one sample of a study of PD-L1 blockade in urothelial cancer. The table came from immunoSEQ multiplex PCR; TCRdb's copy has only in-frame clones and leaves some out. This sample carries some 20,000 clones, around 88% of them seen once, and the ten largest clones take less than 4.5%. The source was PBMCs, collected around atezolizumab (anti-PD-L1) treatment. The receptors here all came from a man in his forties or fifties with urothelial cancer. The CDR3 runs from the conserved cysteine through the conserved F or W. The order of the fields is J gene, clone size, V gene, D gene, CDR3 DNA, CDR3 protein. D genes are given only for firm matches. Clone size appears in some rows only: once, few, many, or a class for an expanded clone.

TRBJ2-7	.	TRBV5-4	TRBD2	TGTGCCAGCAGCTTGGGTGTTAGCGGGGGCAGCTCCTACGAGCAGTACTTC	CASSLGVSGGSSYEQYF
TRBJ2-7	.	TRBV7-9	TRBD2	TGTGCCAGCAGCTTAGGGCTAGCGGGAGGAGGTGACTACGAGCAGTACTTC	CASSLGLAGGGDYEQYF
TRBJ1-1	.	TRBV28	.	TGTGCCAGCAGTTTACCGAAACAGGGCTGGGGCACTGAAGCTTTCTTT	CASSLPKQGWGTEAFF
TRBJ2-7	.	TRBV30	.	TGTGCCTGGAGGGAGAGCCAAACGGACAGAGGTCTAAGCGAGCAGTACTTC	CAWRESQTDRGLSEQYF
TRBJ2-7	.	TRBV30	.	TGTGCCTGGAGTGTTTCAGTCTACGAGCAGTACTTC	CAWSVSVYEQYF
TRBJ2-3	.	TRBV30	TRBD1	TGTGCCTGGAGTCCACCGGGACAGGGAACAGATACGCAGTATTTT	CAWSPPGQGTDTQYF
TRBJ1-2	.	TRBV6-6	.	TGTGCCAGCAGTTCACTGGATGGCTACACCTTC	CASSSLDGYTF
TRBJ1-5	.	TRBV6-5	.	TGTGCCAGCAGCCCCGACAGGTTAAGCAATCAGCCCCAGCATTTT	CASSPDRLSNQPQHF
TRBJ2-3	.	TRBV18	.	TGTGCCAGCTCACCAACAGCGGGTCTCACAGATACGCAGTATTTT	CASSPTAGLTDTQYF
TRBJ2-5	.	TRBV2	.	TGTGCCAGCAGTGAGGGTTACCAGGGAATCCCACACAGAGAGACCCAGTACTTC	CASSEGYQGIPHRETQYF
TRBJ2-7	.	TRBV19	.	TGTGCCAGTAGCTACAGGGAGAACTCCTACGAGCAGTACTTC	CASSYRENSYEQYF
TRBJ2-1	.	TRBV6-1	.	TGTGCCAGCAGTGCCCGGCGGGTCAATGAGCAGTTCTTC	CASSARRVNEQFF
TRBJ2-7	.	TRBV10-1	TRBD2	TGCGCCAGCAGTGAGTCGAGTTTCGGCGGGAGGGCCTCAAGCTACGAGCAGTACTTC	CASSESSFGGRASSYEQYF
TRBJ2-7	.	TRBV4-1	.	TGCGCCAGCAGCCAGTGGGGGGGGCTAGATGGGAACGAGCAGTACTTC	CASSQWGGLDGNEQYF
TRBJ1-6	few	TRBV2	.	TGTGCCAGCAGTATGGCAGGGCCTAGCTCCTATAATTCACCCCTCCACTTT	CASSMAGPSSYNSPLHF
TRBJ2-5	.	TRBV15	TRBD2	TGTGCCACCAGCAGAGATAAAGGCCGGGACTACCAAGAGGCCCAGTACTTC	CATSRDKGRDYQEAQYF
TRBJ2-6	.	TRBV5-1	.	TGCGCCAGCAGTAGGGCAGGGTCTTCGTATGGGGCCAACGTCCTGACTTTC	CASSRAGSSYGANVLTF
TRBJ2-3	.	TRBV7-2	.	TGTGCCAGCAGCTTAGATGGGACTGCCTTAATAACAGATACGCAGTATTTT	CASSLDGTALITDTQYF
TRBJ2-1	.	TRBV29-1	.	TGCAGCGTTGAAAGGGGAGAGCAGTTCTTC	CSVERGEQFF
TRBJ2-7	.	TRBV11-3	TRBD2	TGTGCCAGCAGCGCGGGACTAGCGGGAGGGCGCGACGAGCAGTACTTC	CASSAGLAGGRDEQYF
TRBJ2-7	.	TRBV2	TRBD2	TGTGCCAGCAGCGTGGGACTATACGAGCAGTACTTC	CASSVGLYEQYF
TRBJ2-1	.	TRBV9	.	TGTGCCAGCAGCGTAGTCGGGAACTACAATGAGCAGTTCTTC	CASSVVGNYNEQFF
TRBJ2-5	.	TRBV7-9	TRBD2	TGTGCCAGCAGCACCGGGACTAGCGGGGGGGAGACCCAGTACTTC	CASSTGTSGGETQYF
TRBJ2-4	.	TRBV5-8	TRBD1	TGTGCCAGCAGCTTGCGAGGCGGGACAGGGGGCACAAACATTCAGTACTTC	CASSLRGGTGGTNIQYF
TRBJ2-2	.	TRBV7-9	TRBD1	TGTGCCAGCAGCCGGACAGGGGACACCGGGGAGCTGTTTTTT	CASSRTGDTGELFF
TRBJ1-6	.	TRBV19	.	TGTGCCAGTAGTACAGGGTATAATTCACCCCTCCACTTT	CASSTGYNSPLHF
TRBJ2-4	.	TRBV4-2	.	TGTGCCAGCAGCCAGGGTGGATTTGAGGACATTCAGTACTTC	CASSQGGFEDIQYF
TRBJ1-5	.	TRBV27	.	TGTGCCAGCAGTTTAGGGGGGTCAGGTCAGCCCCAGCATTTT	CASSLGGSGQPQHF
TRBJ1-1	few	TRBV18	TRBD1	TGTGCCAGCTCATCAACCGACAGGGTGAACACTGAAGCTTTCTTT	CASSSTDRVNTEAFF
TRBJ2-5	.	TRBV9	TRBD2	TGTGCCAGCAGCGTGGGACTAGCGGGAGGGGAAGAGACCCAGTACTTC	CASSVGLAGGEETQYF
TRBJ1-3	.	TRBV6-5	.	TGTGCCAGCAGTTACGTAGTTCTAGAAGGAAACACCATATATTTT	CASSYVVLEGNTIYF
TRBJ2-3	.	TRBV7-2	TRBD2	TGTGCCAGCAGCCCGGGACTAGCCAGAGATACGCAGTATTTT	CASSPGLARDTQYF
TRBJ2-3	.	TRBV7-8	TRBD2	TGTGCCAGCAGCCCAGGGACTAGCATTAATACGCAGTATTTT	CASSPGTSINTQYF
TRBJ1-6	.	TRBV5-4	TRBD1	TGTGCCAGCAGGGCTACAGGGGCGAATTCACCCCTCCACTTT	CASRATGANSPLHF
TRBJ1-2	.	TRBV6-5	.	TGTGCCAGCAGTACTGGGCCAGGGGAATCTGGCTACACCTTC	CASSTGPGESGYTF
TRBJ1-5	.	TRBV28	TRBD1	TGTGCCAGCAGACTAGGACAGGGGATCGGTCAGCCCCAGCATTTT	CASRLGQGIGQPQHF
TRBJ2-2	.	TRBV6-6	TRBD1	TGTGCCAGCAGTTACCGGACAGGGTTCACCGGGGAGCTGTTTTTT	CASSYRTGFTGELFF
TRBJ2-5	.	TRBV23-1	TRBD1	TGCGCCAGCAGTCCATCGGATCGGGACAGGGCACGCGAGACCCAGTACTTC	CASSPSDRDRARETQYF
TRBJ2-1	once	TRBV11-3	TRBD1	TGTGCCAGCAGCCAAAGGGACAGTTACAATGAGCAGTTCTTC	CASSQRDSYNEQFF
TRBJ2-1	.	TRBV6-4	TRBD2	TGTGCCAGCAGCCTCCTTTGGGCGGGAGGGGATGAGCAGTTCTTC	CASSLLWAGGDEQFF
TRBJ1-3	.	TRBV9	.	TGTGCCAGCAGCGTACTGTCACCCGCAGTACCCTCCTCTGGAAACACCATATATTTT	CASSVLSPAVPSSGNTIYF
TRBJ2-1	.	TRBV18	.	TGTGCCAGCTCACCACCAGGGAGATTGTATGAGCAGTTCTTC	CASSPPGRLYEQFF
TRBJ2-1	.	TRBV14	TRBD2	TGTGCCAGCAGCCAAGATTTAGCGGGGAGTGAGCAGTTCTTC	CASSQDLAGSEQFF
TRBJ2-3	.	TRBV4-1	TRBD1	TGCGCCAGCAGCCAAGAGTTTCCCGGCAGGGGGCTTTCAGATACGCAGTATTTT	CASSQEFPGRGLSDTQYF
TRBJ2-5	.	TRBV7-2	.	TGTGCCAGCAGCCTCCACCAAGAGACCCAGTACTTC	CASSLHQETQYF
TRBJ2-5	.	TRBV13	.	TGTGCCAGCAGCTTAGGCGCGGAGACCCAGTACTTC	CASSLGAETQYF
TRBJ2-1	.	TRBV10-3	TRBD2	TGTGCCATCAGTGAAGGGACTAGCTATAGCAATGAGCAGTTCTTC	CAISEGTSYSNEQFF
TRBJ2-3	.	TRBV15	TRBD2	TGTGCCACCAGCAGACGGCCTCTAGCGGGAGCTTCAGATACGCAGTATTTT	CATSRRPLAGASDTQYF
TRBJ2-3	.	TRBV6-4	.	TGTGCCAGCCGCTTGGTGAAGATGCGGAACCCTAGCACAGATACGCAGTATTTT	CASRLVKMRNPSTDTQYF
TRBJ2-4	.	TRBV5-4	.	TGTGCCAGCAGTGGTGAGGGTTTAGCCAAAAACATTCAGTACTTC	CASSGEGLAKNIQYF
TRBJ2-5	.	TRBV10-3	TRBD2	TGTGCCATTGCTAGCGGGAGGGATCAAGAGACCCAGTACTTC	CAIASGRDQETQYF
TRBJ2-3	.	TRBV2	.	TGTGCCAGCAGTCCCAGGGCCCAGGGCACAGATACGCAGTATTTT	CASSPRAQGTDTQYF
TRBJ2-5	.	TRBV7-9	TRBD1	TGTGCCAGCGGGACAGGGGGCTCTCTCGTCCAAGAGACCCAGTACTTC	CASGTGGSLVQETQYF
TRBJ2-3	.	TRBV7-3	.	TGTGCCAGCAGCCGGGGATTCGGCACAGATACGCAGTATTTT	CASSRGFGTDTQYF